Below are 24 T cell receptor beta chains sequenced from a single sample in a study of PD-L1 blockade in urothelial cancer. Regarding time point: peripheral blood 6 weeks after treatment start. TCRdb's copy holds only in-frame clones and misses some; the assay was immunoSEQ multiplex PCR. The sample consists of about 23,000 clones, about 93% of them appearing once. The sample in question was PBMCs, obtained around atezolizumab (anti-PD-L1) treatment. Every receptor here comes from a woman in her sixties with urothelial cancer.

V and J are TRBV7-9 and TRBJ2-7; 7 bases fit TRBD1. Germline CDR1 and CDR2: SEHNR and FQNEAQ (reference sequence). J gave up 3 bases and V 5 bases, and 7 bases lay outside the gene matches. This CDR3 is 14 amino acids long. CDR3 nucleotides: TGTGCCAGCAGCGGCCGGGACAGTTACTACGAGCAGTACTTC. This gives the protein CASSGRDSYYEQYF.

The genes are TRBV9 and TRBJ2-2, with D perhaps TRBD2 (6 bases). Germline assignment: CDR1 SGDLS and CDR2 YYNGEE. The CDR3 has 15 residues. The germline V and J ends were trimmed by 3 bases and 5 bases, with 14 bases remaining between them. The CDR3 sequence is CASSARPLATGELFF. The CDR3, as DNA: TGTGCCAGCAGCGCCAGACCTCTAGCGACCGGGGAGCTGTTTTTT.

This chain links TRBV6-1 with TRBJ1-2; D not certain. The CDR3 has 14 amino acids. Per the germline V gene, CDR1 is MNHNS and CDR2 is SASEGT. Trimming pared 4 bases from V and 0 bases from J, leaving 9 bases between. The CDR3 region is CASSVPRANYGYTF. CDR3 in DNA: TGTGCCAGCAGTGTACCGAGAGCTAACTATGGCTACACCTTC.

The CDR3 here is CASSIADRFQETQYF. CDR3 in DNA: TGTGCCAGTAGTATAGCTGACAGATTTCAAGAGACCCAGTACTTC. This chain links TRBV19 with TRBJ2-5, with D possibly being TRBD1 (5 bases). CDR1 LNHDA and CDR2 SQIVND come from the germline V gene (reference sequence). Trimming cost V 1 base and J 2 bases, with 11 bases left between them. The length of the CDR3 is 15 residues.

The chain's CDR3 is CASSISQGDGELFF. The DNA of the CDR3 is TGTGCCAGTAGTATATCCCAGGGTGACGGGGAGCTGTTTTTT. V and J are TRBV19 and TRBJ2-2; maybe TRBD1 (5 bases). The CDR3 is 14 residues long. The V end lost 2 bases, the J end lost 7 bases, and 11 bases lay between the germline ends. From germline, CDR1 is LNHDA and CDR2 SQIVND (reference sequence). Complete variable domain (other parts from reference TRBV19 and TRBJ2-2): DGGITQSPKYLFRKEGQNVTLSCEQNLNHDAMYWYRQDPGQGLRLIYYSQIVNDFQKGDIAEGYSVSREKKESFPLTVTSAQKNPTAFYLCASSISQGDGELFFGEGSRLTVL.

In nucleotides, the CDR3 is TGTGCCAGCAGCTACACGGGACAGGGAACCGAAAAACTGTTTTTT. Amino acid sequence: CASSYTGQGTEKLFF. The V and J genes are TRBV5-6 and TRBJ1-4, with TRBD1 matching over 9 bases. Per germline, CDR1 SGHDT and CDR2 YYEEEE. V trimming: 3 bases; J trimming: 8 bases; junction bases outside the gene matches: 8. This CDR3 spans 15 amino acids.

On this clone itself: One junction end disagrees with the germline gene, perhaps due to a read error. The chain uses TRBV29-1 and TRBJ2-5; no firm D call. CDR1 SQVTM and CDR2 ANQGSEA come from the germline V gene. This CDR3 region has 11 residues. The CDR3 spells CSVLLGEAQYF. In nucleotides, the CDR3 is TGCAGCGTCCTCTTAGGAGAGGCCCAGTACTTC.

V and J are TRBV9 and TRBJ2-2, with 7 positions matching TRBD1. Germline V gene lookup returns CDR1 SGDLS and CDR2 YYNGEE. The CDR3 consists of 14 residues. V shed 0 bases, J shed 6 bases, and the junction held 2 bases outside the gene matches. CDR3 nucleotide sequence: TGTGCCAGCAGCGTAGAGGGGGCAGCCGGGGAGCTGTTTTTT. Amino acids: CASSVEGAAGELFF.

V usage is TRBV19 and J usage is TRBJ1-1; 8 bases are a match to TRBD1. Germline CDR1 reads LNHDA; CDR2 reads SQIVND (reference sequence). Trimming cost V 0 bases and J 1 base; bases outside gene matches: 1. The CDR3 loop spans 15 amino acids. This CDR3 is CASSIEGTGNTEAFF. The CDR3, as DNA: TGTGCCAGTAGTATAGAAGGGACAGGGAACACTGAAGCTTTCTTT.

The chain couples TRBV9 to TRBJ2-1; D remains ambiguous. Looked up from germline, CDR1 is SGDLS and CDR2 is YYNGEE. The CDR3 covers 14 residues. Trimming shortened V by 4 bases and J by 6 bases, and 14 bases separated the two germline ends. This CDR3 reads CASSTSARTNEQFF. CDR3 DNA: TGTGCCAGCAGCACCTCAGCTAGAACCAATGAGCAGTTCTTC.

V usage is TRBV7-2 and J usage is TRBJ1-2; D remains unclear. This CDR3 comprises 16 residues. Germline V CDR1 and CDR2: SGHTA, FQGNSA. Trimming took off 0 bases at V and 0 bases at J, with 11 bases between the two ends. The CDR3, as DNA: TGTGCCAGCAGCTTAGCGGAGCGTAGGTCTAACTATGGCTACACCTTC. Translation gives CASSLAERRSNYGYTF. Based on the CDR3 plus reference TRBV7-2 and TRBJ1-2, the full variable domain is GAGVSQSPSNKVTEKGKDVELRCDPISGHTALYWYRQSLGQGLEFLIYFQGNSAPDKSGLPSDRFSAERTGGSVSTLTIQRTQQEDSAVYLCASSLAERRSNYGYTFGSGTRLTVV.

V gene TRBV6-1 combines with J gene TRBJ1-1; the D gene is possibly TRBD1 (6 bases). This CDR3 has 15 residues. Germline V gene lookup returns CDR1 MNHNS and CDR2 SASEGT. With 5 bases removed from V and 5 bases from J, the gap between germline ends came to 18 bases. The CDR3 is CASSRDIGGMTEAFF. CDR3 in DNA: TGTGCCAGCAGTAGGGACATAGGAGGTATGACTGAAGCTTTCTTT.

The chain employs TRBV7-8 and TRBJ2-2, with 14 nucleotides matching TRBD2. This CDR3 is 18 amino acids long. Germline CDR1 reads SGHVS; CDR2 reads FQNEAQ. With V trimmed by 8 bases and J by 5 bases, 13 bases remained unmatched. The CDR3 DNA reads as TGTGCCAGCGCCCCTCGACTAGCGGGAGGGGGAGGAACCGGGGAGCTGTTTTTT. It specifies CASAPRLAGGGGTGELFF.

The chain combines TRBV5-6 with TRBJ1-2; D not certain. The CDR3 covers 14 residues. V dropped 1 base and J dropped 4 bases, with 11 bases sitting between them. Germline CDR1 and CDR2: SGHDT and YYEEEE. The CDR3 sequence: CASSLSTPLYGYTF. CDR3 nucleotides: TGTGCCAGCAGCTTGTCGACACCCCTCTATGGCTACACCTTC.

This chain's CDR3 is CASSYSPGTYGYTF. For the CDR3, the DNA is TGTGCCAGCAGTTATTCCCCAGGTACCTATGGCTACACCTTC. The chain has TRBV6-9 and TRBJ1-2; no clear D. The CDR3 covers 14 residues. Germline values: CDR1 MNHGY, CDR2 SVAAGI. V was pared by 0 bases and J by 4 bases, with 9 bases between.

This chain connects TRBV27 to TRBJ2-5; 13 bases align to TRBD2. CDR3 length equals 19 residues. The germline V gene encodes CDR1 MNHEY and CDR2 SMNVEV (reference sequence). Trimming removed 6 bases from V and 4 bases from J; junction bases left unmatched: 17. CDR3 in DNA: TGTGCCAGCAGCCAAGGACTAGCGGGAGATCTATCTTTATCAGAGACCCAGTACTTC. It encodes CASSQGLAGDLSLSETQYF.

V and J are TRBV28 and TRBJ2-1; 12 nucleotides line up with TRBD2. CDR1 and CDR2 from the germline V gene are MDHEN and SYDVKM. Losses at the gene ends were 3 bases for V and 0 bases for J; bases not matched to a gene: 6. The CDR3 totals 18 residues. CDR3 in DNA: TGTGCCAGCAGTTTCTCTAGCGGGAGGGTGAGCTCCTACAATGAGCAGTTCTTC. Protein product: CASSFSSGRVSSYNEQFF.

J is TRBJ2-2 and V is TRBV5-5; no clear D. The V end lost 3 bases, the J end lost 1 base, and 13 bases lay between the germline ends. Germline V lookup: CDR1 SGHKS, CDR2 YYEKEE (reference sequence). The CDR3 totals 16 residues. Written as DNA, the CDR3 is TGTGCCAGCAGCTCCAGAGCCACGGGGAACACCGGGGAGCTGTTTTTT. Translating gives CASSSRATGNTGELFF. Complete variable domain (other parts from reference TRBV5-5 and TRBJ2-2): DAGVTQSPTHLIKTRGQQVTLRCSPISGHKSVSWYQQVLGQGPQFIFQYYEKEERGRGNFPDRFSARQFPNYSSELNVNALLLGDSALYLCASSSRATGNTGELFFGEGSRLTVL.

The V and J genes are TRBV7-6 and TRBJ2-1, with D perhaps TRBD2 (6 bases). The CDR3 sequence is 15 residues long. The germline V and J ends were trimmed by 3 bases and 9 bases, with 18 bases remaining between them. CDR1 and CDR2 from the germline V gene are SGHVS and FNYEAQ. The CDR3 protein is CASSLRAGTASEQFF. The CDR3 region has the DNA TGTGCCAGCAGCTTGAGGGCCGGGACTGCGAGTGAGCAGTTCTTC.

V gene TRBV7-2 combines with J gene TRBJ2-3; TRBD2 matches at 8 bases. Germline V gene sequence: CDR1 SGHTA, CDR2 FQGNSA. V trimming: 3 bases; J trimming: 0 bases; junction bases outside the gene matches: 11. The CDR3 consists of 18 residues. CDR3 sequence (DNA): TGTGCCAGCAGCTTTAAGGTGGCTAGCGGGCCGAGCACAGATACGCAGTATTTT. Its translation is CASSFKVASGPSTDTQYF.

CDR3 sequence: CASSLTGGTTDTQYF. The CDR3 nucleotides are TGCGCCAGCAGCTTGACGGGGGGAACCACAGATACGCAGTATTTT. This chain links TRBV5-1 with TRBJ2-3; 7 bases agree with TRBD2. Germline V gives CDR1 SGHRS, CDR2 YFSETQ. The ends lost 1 base at V and 2 bases at J; junction bases unmatched: 4. The CDR3 contains 15 residues. Full variable domain (rest looked up from reference TRBV5-1 and TRBJ2-3): KAGVTQTPRYLIKTRGQQVTLSCSPISGHRSVSWYQQTPGQGLQFLFEYFSETQRNKGNFPGRFSGRQFSNSRSEMNVSTLELGDSALYLCASSLTGGTTDTQYFGPGTRLTVL.

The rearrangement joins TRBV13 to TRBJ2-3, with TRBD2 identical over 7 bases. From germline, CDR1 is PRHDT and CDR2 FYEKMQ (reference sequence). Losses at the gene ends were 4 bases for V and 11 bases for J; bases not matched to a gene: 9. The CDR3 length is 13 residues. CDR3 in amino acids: CASSSAQRGMQYF. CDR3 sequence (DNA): TGTGCCAGCAGCTCCGCTCAGCGGGGTATGCAGTATTTT.

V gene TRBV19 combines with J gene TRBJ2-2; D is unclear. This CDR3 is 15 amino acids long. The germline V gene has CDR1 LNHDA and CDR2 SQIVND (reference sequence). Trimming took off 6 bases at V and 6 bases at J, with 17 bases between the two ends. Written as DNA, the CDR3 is TGTGCCAGTAGGGTTTTGGCGGCTAACTCCGGGGAGCTGTTTTTT. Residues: CASRVLAANSGELFF.

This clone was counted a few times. The DNA for the CDR3 is TGTGCCATCAGTGGTTTGACAGGGACTGAAGCTTTCTTT. Amino acids: CAISGLTGTEAFF. This chain uses TRBV10-3 with TRBJ1-1; TRBD1 aligns across 7 bases. The length of the CDR3 is 13 residues. Germline assignment: CDR1 ENHRY and CDR2 SYGVKD. The V gene end was trimmed by 4 bases and the J gene end by 5 bases; junction bases not matched to a gene: 4.